These T cell receptor beta chains were read from a single sample in a study of cytomegalovirus exposure and HLA in healthy donors. Assay: immunoSEQ multiplex PCR; the TCRdb copy retains only in-frame clones and omits some. In all, the sample yields fewer than 100,000 clones. The sequenced sample consisted of PBMCs. The receptors here all came from a middle-aged man in good health and CMV-seronegative. The CDR3 runs from the conserved cysteine through the conserved F or W.

16	TRBV7-2	TRBJ1-6	CASSFRGFHINSPLHF
18	TRBV18	TRBJ2-2	CASLPGLAGATNTGELFF
10	TRBV28	TRBJ1-1	CASEAAEAFF
15	TRBV6-6	TRBJ2-5	CASSYDRGRQETQYF
16	TRBV6-1	TRBJ2-3	CASSEWDREGTDTQYF
15	TRBV7-9	TRBJ1-6	CASSLNRIYNSPLHF
15	TRBV7-6	TRBJ1-2	CASSLAGGYPYGYTF
14	TRBV5-8	TRBJ1-2	CASSWDRGLVGYTF
16	TRBV5-1	TRBJ1-1	CASSVGAGFMNTEALF
13	TRBV14	NA	CASSQWRGNEQYF
12	TRBV6-5	TRBJ2-1	CASSLAGNEQFF
18	TRBV19	TRBJ2-3	CASSMETVDLAGGRTQYF
14	TRBV28	TRBJ1-2	CASSGGGGNYGYTF
15	TRBV19	TRBJ1-2	CASSIGQRQGAGYTF
13	TRBV7-6	TRBJ2-7	CASSLAPVYEQYF
13	TRBV2	TRBJ1-1	CASSETENTEAFF
15	TRBV7-6	TRBJ2-3	CASSSRDRGGDTQYF
15	TRBV7-8	TRBJ1-5	CASSSAQGSNQPQHF
13	TRBV10-3	TRBJ1-2	CAISGNSLMGYTF
14	TRBV7-9	TRBJ2-7	CASSGGLSSYEQYF
16	TRBV18	TRBJ2-7	CASSPNGLGPYYEQYF
17	TRBV9	TRBJ1-2	CASTPRGGDQANYGYTF
13	TRBV7-8	TRBJ2-7	CASSMDSTYEQYF
14	TRBV5-1	TRBJ2-1	CASTTGGAGNEQFF
14	TRBV7-9	TRBJ1-2	CASSTSGMNYGYTF
16	TRBV9	TRBJ2-1	CASSPPKGGAYNEQFF
14	TRBV5-1	TRBJ1-1	CASSLVQGGTEAFF
15	TRBV9	TRBJ1-3	CASSVEDRSGNTIYF
15	TRBV11-3	TRBJ2-7	CASSLGTSGSYEQYF
12	TRBV6-6	TRBJ1-1	CASESLNTEAFF
17	TRBV7-9	TRBJ2-3	CASLGLAGGSGTDTQYF
13	TRBV5-1	TRBJ2-7	CASRGQNPYEQYF
14	TRBV5-1	TRBJ1-1	CASSLDQGINKAFF
17	TRBV28	TRBJ2-3	CASSSAGLAGQVDTQYF
17	TRBV7-8	TRBJ1-1	CASSRQMTVFIGTEAFF
16	TRBV5-5	TRBJ2-2	CASSVEQGWNTGELFF
15	TRBV7-9	TRBJ2-2	CASSSRGGSPGELFF